This T cell receptor (beta chain) was retrieved from a study of response to subunit inactivated influenza vaccine. This CDR3 contains 13 residues. Germline-derived CDR1 and CDR2 are WNHNN and SYGVQD (reference sequence). Deletions cut 8 bases from V and 8 bases from J, with 16 bases between. From the RT-PCR reads, TCRdb called clonotypes with MiXCR, one entry per CDR3 protein. The table lists 450,000 to 600,000 distinct CDR3 sequences, around 7.9% of them singletons. This clonotype has a count of ten or more. Antigen unknown. Study-wide results and caveats: T cells newly recruited by each seasonal influenza vaccination are few, the authors suggested.

The sample here was PBMCs from blood, taken less than 30 months after vaccination. The receptor was derived from a man aged 45-69 years who received an inactivated influenza vaccine. J is TRBJ2-1 and V is TRBV10-1, with D maybe TRBD1 (6 bases). CDR3 in DNA: TGCGCCAGCGGACAGACCGGGTTGGATGAGCAGTTCTTC. Protein product: CASGQTGLDEQFF.